This TCR beta chain was observed in a study of T cell changes during pregnancy in multiple sclerosis. Generated by immunoSEQ multiplex PCR, the TCRdb table keeps only in-frame clones and is missing some. The data hold tens of thousands of clones, with about 93% observed a single time. Germline-derived CDR1 and CDR2 are SGHVS and FQNEAQ. Losses at the gene ends were 7 bases for V and 2 bases for J; bases not matched to a gene: 8. The CDR3 contains 16 residues. This sample comprised CD4+ T cells from peripheral blood mononuclear cells, obtained in the third trimester of pregnancy. The receptor was isolated from a female donor with multiple sclerosis, enrolled in a pregnancy study. The chain uses TRBV7-8 and TRBJ2-5; 12 bases map to TRBD2. CDR3 residues: CASTSMTSGGQETQYF. CDR3 bases: TGTGCCAGCACCTCTATGACTAGCGGGGGACAAGAGACCCAGTACTTC.